This T cell receptor (beta chain) was sequenced during a study of cytomegalovirus exposure and HLA in healthy donors. Background on the study: Early on, a data release was issued that held approximately 78 million unique TCRs from HLA-typed donors. Study outcomes and limitations: Data from an earlier analysis indicated that most TCR beta V segments were productive either about 87% or about 30% of the time. The study assumed roughly uniform donor sequencing depth for presence/absence analyses.

Nominally healthy donors were sampled, though unrecorded immune exposures were likely. Germline V CDR1 and CDR2: SGHVS, FNYEAQ. The CDR3 is 17 amino acids. Use of 60 Vbeta and 13 Jbeta primers characterized the PCR. Clones were read by immunoSEQ multiplex PCR, and TCRdb kept only the in-frame ones, dropping some. The sample holds 130,000 to 150,000 clones, under 90% seen once. A note on this clone: Its matching antigen is unknown.

Input material: PBMCs. The rearrangement links TRBV7-6 to TRBJ2-5, with D possibly matching TRBD1 (8 bases). Matching the DNA end better, TRBJ2-7 makes the J call doubtful. The TCR comes from a man between 35 and 55 years old in good health and CMV-seronegative. CDR3 loop: CASSLVAGDRFSYEQYF. For the CDR3, the DNA is TGTGCCAGCAGCTTAGTGGCGGGGGACAGGTTCTCCTACGAGCAGTACTTC.